This TCR beta chain was recovered during a study of Graves' ophthalmopathy and Graves' hyperthyroidism. This clonotype was counted at least ten times. Its antigen is as yet unknown. This CDR3 is built from 14 residues. Between the trimmed V and J ends, which lost 5 bases and 2 bases, there was a span of 12 bases. The germline CDR1 and CDR2 sequences are SNHLY and FYNNEI. General study points: Sensitivity of roughly 64% and specificity of 72.22% were achieved by the model that predicted ophthalmopathy progression. Between ophthalmopathy and stable hyperthyroidism, a 13-signature model drew a separation with approximately 87% sensitivity and just under 83% specificity.

RNA transcripts were the template, and TCR beta CDR3 regions were amplified from them. Following a first-round RT-PCR that used HTBI primers, a second-round multiplex PCR was carried out. TCRdb re-called the multiplex PCR reads with MiXCR, one entry per CDR3 protein. Here the sample spans approximately 540,000 distinct CDR3 sequences, under 45% being singletons. Serum thyroxine and TRAb, along with clinical symptoms, thyroid ultrasound and orbital computed tomography, were what diagnosis relied on. This rearrangement joins TRBV2 to TRBJ1-1, with D possibly TRBD1 on 6 matching bases. The sequencing input was peripheral blood or thyroid tissue (not recorded which). The TCR was taken from an adult man with Graves' hyperthyroidism. This CDR3 reads CASSLRTENTEAFF. For the CDR3, the DNA is TGTGCCAGCAGTCTTCGGACAGAAAACACTGAAGCTTTCTTT.